This T cell receptor beta chain was profiled in a study of T-cell reconstitution after alpha-beta-depleted transplantation in children. This clonotype was counted a few times. Preparation of the TCRbeta library involved a method that used unique molecular identifiers. In TCRdb, the PCR reads were re-called with MiXCR into one record per CDR3 protein. The repertoire holds roughly 500,000 distinct CDR3 sequences, with 32% as singletons. This CDR3 region has 14 residues. Germline V CDR1 and CDR2: DFQATT, SNEGSKA (reference sequence). The J segment lost 4 bases and the V segment lost 0 bases, leaving 3 bases of the junction unmatched.

This TCR was sampled from a human donor who donated a stem cell graft to a child with aplastic anemia. The specimen comprised PBMCs from the stem cell graft donor, sampled from the stem cell graft. The chain recombines TRBV20-1 with TRBJ2-3, with 8 bases matching TRBD2. CDR3 DNA sequence: TGCAGTGCTAGAGAAAGCGGGAGTCCAGATACGCAGTATTTT. It codes for CSARESGSPDTQYF.